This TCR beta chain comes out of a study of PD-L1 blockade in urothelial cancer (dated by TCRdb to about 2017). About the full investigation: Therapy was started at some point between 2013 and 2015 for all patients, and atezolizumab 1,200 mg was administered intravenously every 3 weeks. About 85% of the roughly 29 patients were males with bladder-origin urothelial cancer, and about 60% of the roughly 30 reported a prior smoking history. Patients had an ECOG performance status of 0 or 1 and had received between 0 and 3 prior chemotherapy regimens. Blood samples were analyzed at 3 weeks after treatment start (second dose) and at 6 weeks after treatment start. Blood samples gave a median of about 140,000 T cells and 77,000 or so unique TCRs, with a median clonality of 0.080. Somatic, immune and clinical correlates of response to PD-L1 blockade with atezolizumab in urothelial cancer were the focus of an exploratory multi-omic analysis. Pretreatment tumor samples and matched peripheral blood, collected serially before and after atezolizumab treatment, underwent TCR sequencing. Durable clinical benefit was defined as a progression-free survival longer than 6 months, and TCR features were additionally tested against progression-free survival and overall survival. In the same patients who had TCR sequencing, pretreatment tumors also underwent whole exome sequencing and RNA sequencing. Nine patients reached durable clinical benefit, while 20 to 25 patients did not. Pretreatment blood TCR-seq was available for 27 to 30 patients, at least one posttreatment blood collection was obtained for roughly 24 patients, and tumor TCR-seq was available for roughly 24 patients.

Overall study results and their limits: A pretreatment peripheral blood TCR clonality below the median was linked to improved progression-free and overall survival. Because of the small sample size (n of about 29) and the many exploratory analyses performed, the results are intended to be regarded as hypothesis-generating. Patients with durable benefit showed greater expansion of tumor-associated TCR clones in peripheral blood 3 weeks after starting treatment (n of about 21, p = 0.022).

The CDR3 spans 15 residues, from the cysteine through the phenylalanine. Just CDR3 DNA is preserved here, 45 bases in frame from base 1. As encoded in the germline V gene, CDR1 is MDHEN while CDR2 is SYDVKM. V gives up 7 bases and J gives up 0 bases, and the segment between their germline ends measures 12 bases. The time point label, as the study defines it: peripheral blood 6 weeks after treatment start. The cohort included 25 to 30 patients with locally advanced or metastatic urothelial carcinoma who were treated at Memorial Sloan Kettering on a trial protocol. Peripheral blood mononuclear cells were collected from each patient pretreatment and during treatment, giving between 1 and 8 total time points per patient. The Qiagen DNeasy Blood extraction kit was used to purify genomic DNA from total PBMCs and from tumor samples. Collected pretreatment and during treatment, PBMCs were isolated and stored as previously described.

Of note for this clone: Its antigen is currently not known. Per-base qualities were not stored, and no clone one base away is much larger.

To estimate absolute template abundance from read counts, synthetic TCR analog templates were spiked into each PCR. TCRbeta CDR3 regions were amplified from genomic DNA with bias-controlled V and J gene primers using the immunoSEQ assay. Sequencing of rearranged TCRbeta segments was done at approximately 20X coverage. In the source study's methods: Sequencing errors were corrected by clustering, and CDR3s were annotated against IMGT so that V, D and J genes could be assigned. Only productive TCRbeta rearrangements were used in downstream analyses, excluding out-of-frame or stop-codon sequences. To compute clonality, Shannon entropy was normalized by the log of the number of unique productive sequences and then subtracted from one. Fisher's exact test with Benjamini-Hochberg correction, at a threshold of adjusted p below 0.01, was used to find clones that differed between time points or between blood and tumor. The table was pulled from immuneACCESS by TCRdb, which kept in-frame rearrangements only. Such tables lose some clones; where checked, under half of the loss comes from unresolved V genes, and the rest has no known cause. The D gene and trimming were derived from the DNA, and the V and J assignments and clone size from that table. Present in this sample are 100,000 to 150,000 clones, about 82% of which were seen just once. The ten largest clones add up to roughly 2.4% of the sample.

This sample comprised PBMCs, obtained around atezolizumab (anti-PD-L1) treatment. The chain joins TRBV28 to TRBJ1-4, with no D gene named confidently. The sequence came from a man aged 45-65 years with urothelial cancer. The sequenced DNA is TGTGCCAGCACCATGACGGGTGCAACTAATGAAAAACTGTTTTTT. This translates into CASTMTGATNEKLFF.